The clone carrying this T cell receptor beta chain was detected once. Documented time point: pretreatment peripheral blood. The protocol was immunoSEQ multiplex PCR, while the TCRdb copy is restricted to in-frame clones and leaves out a portion. This table has some 71,000 clones, more than 75% appearing once. These data are taken from a study of PD-L1 blockade in urothelial cancer. Background on the study: Earlier, patients had received 0 to 3 chemotherapy regimens.

V gave up 4 bases and J gave up 4 bases, with 10 bases separating them. The V gene's germline CDR1 is LGHNA and CDR2 YNFKEQ. The CDR3 loop spans 13 amino acids. The sequence was collected from a man in his 60s with urothelial cancer. The sequences come from PBMCs, collected around atezolizumab (anti-PD-L1) treatment. The chain links TRBV4-2 to TRBJ2-5, with D perhaps TRBD2 (5 bases). The CDR3 is CASSPRRGETQYF. The CDR3 DNA reads TGTGCCAGCAGCCCGCGACGGGGAGAGACCCAGTACTTC.